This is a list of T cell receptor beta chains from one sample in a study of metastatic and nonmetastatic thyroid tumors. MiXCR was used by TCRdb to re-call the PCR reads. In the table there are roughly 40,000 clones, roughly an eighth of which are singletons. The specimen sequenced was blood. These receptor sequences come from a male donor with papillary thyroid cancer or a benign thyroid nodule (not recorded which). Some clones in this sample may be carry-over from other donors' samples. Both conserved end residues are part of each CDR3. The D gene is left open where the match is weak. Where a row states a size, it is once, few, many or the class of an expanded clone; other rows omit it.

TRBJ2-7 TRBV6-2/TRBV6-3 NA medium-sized CASSYLRASSYEQYF TGTGCCAGCAGTTACCTACGTGCGAGCTCCTACGAGCAGTACTTC
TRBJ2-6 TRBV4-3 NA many CASSPTGPLSGANVLTF TGCGCCAGCAGCCCGACAGGTCCCCTCTCTGGGGCCAACGTCCTGACTTTC
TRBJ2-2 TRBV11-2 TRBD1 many CASSLRDSTNTGELFF TGTGCCAGCAGCTTACGGGACAGTACGAACACCGGGGAGCTGTTTTTT
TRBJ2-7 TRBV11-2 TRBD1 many CASGTGTGGAREQYF TGTGCCAGCGGAACCGGGACAGGGGGAGCGAGGGAGCAGTACTTC
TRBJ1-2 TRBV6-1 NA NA CASSEVLDDGYTF TGTGCCAGCAGTGAAGTTCTGGACGATGGCTACACCTTC
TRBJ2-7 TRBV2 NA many CASSGQRTYYEQYF TGTGCCAGCAGTGGGCAGCGGACATACTACGAGCAGTACTTC
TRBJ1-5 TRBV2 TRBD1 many CASSVQGAYQPQHF TGTGCCAGCAGTGTACAGGGGGCTTATCAGCCCCAGCATTTT
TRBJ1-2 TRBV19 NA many CASTGSLSGYGYTF TGTGCCAGTACTGGATCTCTGTCAGGATATGGCTACACCTTC
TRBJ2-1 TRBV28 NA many CASIPRGPEGINEQFF TGTGCCAGCATCCCAAGGGGACCGGAGGGGATCAATGAGCAGTTCTTC
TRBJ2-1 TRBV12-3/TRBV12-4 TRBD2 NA CASRLPSGAYNEQFF TGTGCCAGCAGGCTACCAAGCGGGGCCTACAATGAGCAGTTCTTC
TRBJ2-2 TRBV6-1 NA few CASRVGYANTCELFF TGTGCCAGCAGAGTTGGGTACGCGAACACCTGTGAGCTGTTTTTT
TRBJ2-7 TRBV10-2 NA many CASTAEPTYEQYF TGCGCCAGCACGGCGGAACCCACCTACGAGCAGTACTTC
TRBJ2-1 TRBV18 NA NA CASSTYFGNNEQFF TGTGCCAGCTCTACCTATTTCGGAAACAATGAGCAGTTCTTC
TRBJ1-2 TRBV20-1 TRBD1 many CSAREAGGNYGYTF TGCAGTGCTAGAGAGGCAGGGGGTAACTATGGCTACACCTTC
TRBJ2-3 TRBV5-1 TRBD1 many CASSLGQGGDTQYF TGCGCCAGCAGCTTGGGACAGGGGGGAGATACGCAGTATTTT
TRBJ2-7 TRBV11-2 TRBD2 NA CARSSGTSGTYEHYF TGTGCCAGAAGCTCCGGGACTAGCGGGACTTACGAGCATTACTTC
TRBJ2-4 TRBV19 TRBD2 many CASRGLAELGIQYF TGTGCCAGTAGGGGACTAGCGGAGCTGGGCATTCAGTACTTC
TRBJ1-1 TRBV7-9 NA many CASSSGGIGDTEAFF TGTGCCAGCAGCTCGGGGGGTATTGGGGACACTGAAGCTTTCTTT
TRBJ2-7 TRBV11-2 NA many CASSLVRARGEQYF TGTGCCAGCAGCTTAGTGAGGGCCCGCGGGGAACAGTACTTC
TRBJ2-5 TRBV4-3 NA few CASSQGAGGSWETQYF TGCGCCAGCAGCCAAGGGGCTGGAGGGAGTTGGGAGACCCAGTACTTC
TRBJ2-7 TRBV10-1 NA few CASIESSGYIYEQYF TGCGCCAGCATTGAGTCGTCAGGGTACATCTACGAGCAGTACTTC
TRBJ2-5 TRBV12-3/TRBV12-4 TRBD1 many CASSPAGTGVTQYF TGTGCCAGCAGTCCCGCCGGGACAGGGGTGACCCAGTACTTC
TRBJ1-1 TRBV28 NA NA CASSLTSARSEAFF TGTGCCAGCAGTCTGACCTCGGCGCGGTCTGAAGCTTTCTTT
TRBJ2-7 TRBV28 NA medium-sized CASSTARNEQYF TGTGCCAGCAGCACCGCCCGGAACGAGCAGTACTTC
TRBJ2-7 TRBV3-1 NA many CASSTKIGQSYEQYF TGTGCCAGCAGTACTAAGATAGGCCAATCCTACGAGCAGTACTTC
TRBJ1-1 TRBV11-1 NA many CASRQSPGRRSGTEAFF TGTGCCAGCAGACAAAGTCCGGGACGGAGGAGTGGAACTGAAGCTTTCTTT
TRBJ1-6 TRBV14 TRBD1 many CASSQDSNRGSSPLHF TGTGCCAGCAGCCAAGATAGTAACAGGGGTAGCTCACCCCTCCACTTT
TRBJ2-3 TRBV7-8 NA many CATQAPTRGTDTQYF TGTGCCACCCAGGCCCCCACCAGAGGGACAGATACGCAGTATTTT
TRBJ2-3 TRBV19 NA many CVSSIALVGDTQYF TGTGTCAGTAGTATAGCGCTAGTGGGAGATACGCAGTATTTT
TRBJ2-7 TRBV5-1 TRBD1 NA CASRTSGTVYEQYF TGCGCCAGCAGGACGTCTGGGACAGTGTACGAGCAGTACTTC
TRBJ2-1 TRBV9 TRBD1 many CASSGGQGFVNEQFF TGTGCCAGCAGCGGGGGACAGGGGTTCGTCAATGAGCAGTTCTTC
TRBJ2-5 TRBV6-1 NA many CASSEEPGSETQYF TGCGCCAGCAGTGAAGAGCCGGGTTCAGAGACCCAGTACTTC
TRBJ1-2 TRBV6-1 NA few CASSVREPGGYTF TGTGCCAGCAGTGTCAGGGAGCCCGGTGGCTACACCTTC
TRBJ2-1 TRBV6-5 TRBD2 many CASSSPFGLAGGPVHAEQFF TGTGCCAGCAGTTCCCCTTTCGGACTAGCGGGAGGGCCCGTGCACGCGGAGCAGTTCTTC
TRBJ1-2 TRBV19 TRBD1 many CASIPSTGGAYGYTF TGTGCCAGTATTCCGTCGACAGGGGGCGCCTATGGCTACACCTTC
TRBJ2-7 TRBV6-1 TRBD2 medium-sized CASAREGRTGEQYF TGTGCCAGCGCCCGGGAGGGCCGAACGGGCGAGCAGTACTTC
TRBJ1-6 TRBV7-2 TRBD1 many CASSLVTGGSPLHF TGTGCCAGCAGCTTGGTGACAGGGGGATCACCCCTCCACTTT
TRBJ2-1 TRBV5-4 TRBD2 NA CASRLGLAGGNEQFF TGTGCCAGCCGCTTAGGTCTAGCGGGAGGCAATGAGCAGTTCTTC
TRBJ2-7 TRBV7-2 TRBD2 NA CASSLGLAGSYEQYF TGTGCCAGCAGCCTGGGACTAGCGGGGAGCTACGAGCAGTACTTC
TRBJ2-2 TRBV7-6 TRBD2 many CASSLESAGGATGELFF TGTGCCAGCAGCTTAGAATCGGCGGGAGGGGCCACCGGGGAGCTGTTTTTT
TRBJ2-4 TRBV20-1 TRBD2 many CSARGFLAGEGSQNIQYF TGCAGTGCTAGAGGGTTCCTAGCGGGAGAGGGGTCTCAAAACATTCAGTACTTC